These 27 T cell receptor beta chains share one sample of origin, sequenced in a study of cytomegalovirus exposure and HLA in healthy donors. Use of 60 Vbeta and 13 Jbeta primers characterized the PCR. The repertoire was sequenced with immunoSEQ multiplex PCR; TCRdb's copy has only in-frame clones and lacks some. This sample's table reports over 120,000 clones. Specimen: PBMCs. The receptors derive from a male donor in good health and CMV-seronegative.

The rearrangement links TRBV15 to TRBJ1-1, with D unresolved. V was cut by 1 base and J by 1 base, with 4 bases left in between. The CDR3 contains 13 residues. Germline V gene data show CDR1 as LNHNV and CDR2 as YYDKDF (reference sequence). CDR3 residues: CATSRGKNTEAFF. The CDR3 DNA reads as TGTGCCACCAGCAGAGGTAAGAACACTGAAGCTTTCTTT.

V gene TRBV27 combines with J gene TRBJ2-7; D possibly corresponds to TRBD1 (6 bases). The CDR3 length is 11 residues. V was trimmed by 8 bases and J by 9 bases, leaving 14 bases between them. Germline V CDR1 and CDR2: MNHEY, SMNVEV (reference sequence). The CDR3 DNA sequence: TGTGCCAGCTGGGGTTCAGGGGTGCAGTACTTC. Translating gives CASWGSGVQYF.

This chain joins TRBV4-3 and TRBJ1-2; 10 positions match TRBD1. CDR1 is LGHNA and CDR2 is YSLEER in the germline V gene. Unmatched junction bases numbered 7, after V lost 1 base and J lost 2 bases. This CDR3 is built from 17 residues. CDR3 in amino acids: CASSQVLKGQGNYGYTF. In nucleotides, the CDR3 is TGCGCCAGCAGCCAAGTTTTAAAGGGACAGGGGAACTATGGCTACACCTTC.

The V gene is TRBV4-3, the J gene TRBJ1-2; D unresolved. With 0 bases removed from V and 4 bases from J, the gap between germline ends came to 9 bases. Germline CDR1 reads LGHNA; CDR2 reads YSLEER. This CDR3 is 14 amino acids long. The CDR3 spells CASSQDRGTYGYTF. CDR3 in DNA: TGCGCCAGCAGCCAAGATCGGGGTACCTATGGCTACACCTTC.

The chain has TRBV11-2 and TRBJ1-2; D is possibly TRBD1 (5 bases). Trimming pared 4 bases from V and 8 bases from J, leaving 20 bases between. Germline CDR1 and CDR2: SGHAT and FQNNGV. This CDR3 is built from 15 residues. The CDR3 DNA is TGTGCCAGCAGCTCACAATGGGGGGATAGGTGGGGCTACACCTTC. It codes for CASSSQWGDRWGYTF.

The V and J genes are TRBV5-6 and TRBJ1-2; TRBD1 might be the D (6 bases). V was shortened by 3 bases and J by 0 bases, with 18 bases between the two germline ends. Germline lookup yields CDR1 SGHDT and CDR2 YYEEEE. CDR3 length: 17 amino acids. The CDR3 loop is CASSSRDNLVPNYGYTF. CDR3 coding DNA: TGTGCCAGCAGCTCCCGGGACAATTTAGTTCCTAACTATGGCTACACCTTC.

The chain has TRBV7-9 and TRBJ2-3; 11 nucleotides line up with TRBD1. V shed 3 bases and J 4 bases; nucleotides not matched to a gene: 15. This CDR3 spans 19 amino acids. Germline V gene data show CDR1 as SEHNR and CDR2 as FQNEAQ (reference sequence). The CDR3 is CASSLRTGGAGKKPDTQYF. The CDR3 nucleotides read TGTGCCAGCAGCTTGAGGACAGGGGGCGCGGGAAAGAAACCAGATACGCAGTATTTT.

CDR3 region: CASDGEGLTNIQYF. For the CDR3, the DNA is TGTGCCAGCGACGGGGAGGGGTTGACGAACATTCAGTACTTC. The chain links TRBV6-6 to TRBJ2-4, with 7 nucleotides matching TRBD2. J gave up 7 bases and V 8 bases, and 11 bases lay outside the gene matches. Germline V gene data show CDR1 as MNHNY and CDR2 as SVGAGI (reference sequence). This CDR3 has 14 amino acids.

The rearrangement links TRBV10-1 to TRBJ2-1; TRBD2 matches 9 bases. The CDR3 is 16 amino acids. V gave up 7 bases and J gave up 6 bases; unmatched junction bases: 13. Germline CDR1 WNHNN, CDR2 SYGVQD (reference sequence). In DNA, the CDR3 is TGCGCCAGCACTAGCGGGGTTAGATCAGGAATCAATGAGCAGTTCTTC. As protein: CASTSGVRSGINEQFF.

This chain connects TRBV30 to TRBJ1-2, with D possibly TRBD1 on 5 matching bases. V dropped 7 bases and J dropped 3 bases, with 18 bases sitting between them. CDR1 GTSNPN and CDR2 SVGIG come from the germline V gene (reference sequence). This CDR3 region has 14 residues. The CDR3 sequence: CALEGIEGYYGYTF. The CDR3, as DNA: TGTGCCTTGGAGGGTATCGAGGGGTACTATGGCTACACCTTC. Looking up the rest from reference TRBV30 and TRBJ1-2 gives the full variable domain: SQTIHQWPATLVQPVGSPLSLECTVEGTSNPNLYWYRQAAGRGLQLLFYSVGIGQISSEVPQNLSASRPQDRQFILSSKKLLLSDSGFYLCALEGIEGYYGYTFGSGTRLTVV.

The CDR3 sequence: CASSYPGQGLYEQYF. CDR3 nucleotides: TGTGCCAGCAGCTATCCGGGACAGGGCCTCTACGAGCAGTACTTC. This sequence joins TRBV5-8 and TRBJ2-7; 9 bases map to TRBD1. Germline V gives CDR1 SGHTS, CDR2 YDEGEE. The ends lost 3 bases at V and 3 bases at J; junction bases unmatched: 7. This CDR3 comprises 15 residues.

Of note for this clone: Other DNA sequences of this sample code for an identical CDR3. This chain connects TRBV13 to TRBJ2-7; 11 nucleotides match TRBD1. Per germline, CDR1 PRHDT and CDR2 FYEKMQ (reference sequence). J was trimmed by 4 bases and V by 3 bases; bases with no gene match: 5. This CDR3 contains 15 residues. CDR3 sequence (DNA): TGTGCCAGCAGCTTTCGGACAGGGGGCTTGTACGAGCAGTACTTC. It translates to CASSFRTGGLYEQYF. Combining the CDR3 with reference TRBV13 and TRBJ2-7 gives the whole variable domain AAGVIQSPRHLIKEKRETATLKCYPIPRHDTVYWYQQGPGQDPQFLISFYEKMQSDKGSIPDRFSAQQFSDYHSELNMSSLELGDSALYFCASSFRTGGLYEQYFGPGTRLTVT.

The rearrangement joins TRBV7-9 to TRBJ2-1; maybe TRBD2 (5 bases). Germline CDR1 reads SEHNR; CDR2 reads FQNEAQ (reference sequence). There are 15 residues in the CDR3. V lost 3 bases to trimming and J lost 4 bases, with 13 bases between them. The DNA for the CDR3 is TGTGCCAGCAGCTTTTCCCCACGACTATACAATGAGCAGTTCTTC. Protein: CASSFSPRLYNEQFF.

V usage is TRBV6-5 and J usage is TRBJ1-5; D gene uncertain. V dropped 0 bases and J dropped 3 bases, with 9 bases sitting between them. Germline-derived CDR1 and CDR2 are MNHEY and SVGAGI. The CDR3 totals 15 residues. The CDR3 loop is CASSYSISYNQPQHF. CDR3 in DNA: TGTGCCAGCAGTTACTCCATCAGTTACAATCAGCCCCAGCATTTT.

With regard to this clone: A junction end diverges from the germline sequence, so it may reflect a read error. The chain has TRBV7-9 and TRBJ2-7; 15 bases fit TRBD2. CDR1 SEHNR and CDR2 FQNEAQ come from the germline V gene (reference sequence). The CDR3 is 19 residues long. The DNA of the CDR3 is TGTGCCAGCAGCTTAAACCCGGGACTAGCGGGGGGACCCTCCGACGAGCAGTACTTC. Translating gives CASSLNPGLAGGPSDEQYF.

This sequence joins TRBV4-3 and TRBJ2-7; maybe TRBD1 (5 bases). With 0 bases removed from V and 2 bases from J, the gap between germline ends came to 11 bases. This CDR3 is 15 amino acids long. CDR1 and CDR2 from the germline V gene are LGHNA and YSLEER. As DNA, the CDR3 is TGCGCCAGCAGCCAAGAACGACAGAAGGCCTACGAGCAGTACTTC. This sequence encodes CASSQERQKAYEQYF.

Worth noting for this clone: The sample carries other DNA sequences with the same CDR3. The J gene is TRBJ1-2, the V gene TRBV19; possible D gene TRBD1, 5 bases. Germline V CDR1 and CDR2: LNHDA, SQIVND (reference sequence). Trimming took off 5 bases at V and 0 bases at J, with 13 bases between the two ends. The CDR3 runs to 15 residues. This CDR3 is CASSQQEGANYGYTF. The CDR3 coding sequence is TGTGCCAGTAGTCAACAGGAGGGCGCTAACTATGGCTACACCTTC.

The chain is built from TRBV2 and TRBJ1-1; the D is unclear. The CDR3 extends over 12 amino acids. Germline V lookup: CDR1 SNHLY, CDR2 FYNNEI. Trimming removed 8 bases from V and 7 bases from J, with 14 bases in between. CDR3 nucleotides: TGTGCCAGCCCCTGGGAGGGTGATGAAGCTTTCTTT. Its protein product is CASPWEGDEAFF.

CDR3 amino acids: CASSVDRGSYQPQHF. CDR3 bases: TGTGCCAGCAGTGTAGACAGGGGATCGTACCAGCCCCAGCATTTT. The chain has TRBV2 and TRBJ1-5; TRBD1 matches 8 bases. The CDR3 is made up of 15 amino acids. Germline V gene lookup returns CDR1 SNHLY and CDR2 FYNNEI. Trimming cost V 4 bases and J 7 bases; bases outside gene matches: 9.

This sequence joins TRBV6-1 and TRBJ1-1, with 7 bases matching TRBD1. The trim removed 2 bases at V and 2 bases at J, leaving 8 bases unmatched. The CDR3 consists of 16 residues. Germline CDR1 MNHNS, CDR2 SASEGT. The DNA of the CDR3 is TGTGCCAGCAGTGAAATATCTAACAGGGGCAACACTGAAGCTTTCTTT. Amino acids: CASSEISNRGNTEAFF.

V usage is TRBV18 and J usage is TRBJ1-5, with a possible D match to TRBD1 (5 bases). CDR1 and CDR2 (germline): KGHSH, LQKENI. The V and J ends lost 2 bases and 5 bases respectively, with 10 bases between them. This CDR3 is built from 14 residues. CDR3 region: CASSPGGDYQPQHF. The CDR3, as DNA: TGTGCCAGCTCACCAGGAGGGGACTATCAGCCCCAGCATTTT.

The chain is built from TRBV29-1 and TRBJ1-1; D remains unclear. The germline V gene has CDR1 SQVTM and CDR2 ANQGSEA. The ends were cut back, 5 bases at V and 4 bases at J, with 11 bases in the middle. This CDR3 is built from 12 residues. The CDR3 loop reads CSVRREFTEAFF. In DNA, the CDR3 is TGCAGCGTTCGGAGGGAGTTCACTGAAGCTTTCTTT.

The V and J genes are TRBV7-8 and TRBJ1-1; the D is unclear. The CDR3 totals 14 residues. Trimming stripped 2 bases from V and 5 bases from J, with 12 bases between. Germline CDR1 is SGHVS and CDR2 is FQNEAQ. CDR3 nucleotide sequence: TGTGCCAGCAGCTTAAGGCGCTCGGGGACTGAAGCTTTCTTT. Its translation: CASSLRRSGTEAFF.

The chain couples TRBV18 to TRBJ1-1; D is unresolved. The germline V gene has CDR1 KGHSH and CDR2 LQKENI. CDR3 length: 14 amino acids. Between the trimmed V and J ends, which lost 1 base and 6 bases, there was a span of 12 bases. The CDR3 sequence is CASSPLNPHSEAFF. The CDR3 bases are TGTGCCAGCTCACCACTAAACCCCCACTCTGAAGCTTTCTTT.

The genes are TRBV5-1 and TRBJ1-3; D not certain. This CDR3 comprises 14 residues. V lost 6 bases to trimming and J lost 7 bases, with 17 bases between them. Looked up from germline, CDR1 is SGHRS and CDR2 is YFSETQ. CDR3 DNA: TGCGCCAGCACTGTAGAGGGTGGAAGCAACACCATATATTTT. Protein: CASTVEGGSNTIYF.

The gene calls are TRBV5-1 and TRBJ2-7, with 7 bases lining up with TRBD1. V gave up 3 bases and J gave up 1 base; unmatched junction bases: 1. CDR1 SGHRS and CDR2 YFSETQ come from the germline V gene. CDR3 size: 13 residues. This CDR3 is CASSWDSSYEQYF. The CDR3, as DNA: TGCGCCAGCAGCTGGGACAGTTCCTACGAGCAGTACTTC.

With respect to this clone: Other nucleotide sequences in the sample specify the same CDR3. Here the CDR3 DNA reads TGTGCCAGCAGTCCGGACAGGGGCTATGGCTACACCTTC. The encoded protein is CASSPDRGYGYTF. The chain has TRBV6-5 and TRBJ1-2; the match to TRBD1 covers 9 bases. This CDR3 comprises 13 residues. Germline V gene lookup returns CDR1 MNHEY and CDR2 SVGAGI. The J segment lost 4 bases and the V segment lost 5 bases, leaving 2 bases of the junction unmatched.